A selection of T cell receptor beta chains follows, all from one sample in a study of blood T cell repertoires in COVID-19. Assay: immunoSEQ multiplex PCR; the TCRdb copy retains only in-frame clones and omits some. The sample holds about 170,000 clones; around 80% are singletons and the top ten take around 19%. What was sequenced was PBMCs or T cells enriched from blood (not recorded which). The source of these receptors is a woman aged 65 to 85 in a cohort exposed to, infected with or recovered from COVID-19 (not recorded which). CDR3s include the opening cysteine and the closing phenylalanine or tryptophan. Each record gives: clone size, J gene, V gene, D gene, CDR3 protein, CDR3 DNA. D genes are given only for firm matches. Expanded clones get a size class; other rows say once, few or many, or leave the size out.

- | TRBJ2-2 | TRBV12-3/TRBV12-4 | - | CASSPTVTGELFF | TGTGCCAGCAGCCCTACAGTGACCGGGGAGCTGTTTTTT
few | TRBJ2-1 | TRBV5-5 | - | CASSLARVKLDNEQFF | TGTGCCAGCAGCTTGGCGCGGGTGAAACTTGACAATGAGCAGTTCTTC
- | TRBJ2-1 | TRBV7-3 | TRBD1 | CASSLDRGHNEQFF | TGTGCCAGCAGCCTGGACAGGGGGCACAATGAGCAGTTCTTC
- | TRBJ2-1 | TRBV7-9 | TRBD2 | CASSLAGLAGEEQFF | TGTGCCAGCAGCTTAGCGGGACTAGCGGGAGAGGAGCAGTTCTTC
once | TRBJ2-3 | TRBV19 | TRBD1 | CASSTSGTGLFTDTQYF | TGTGCCAGTAGTACGTCCGGGACAGGTTTATTCACAGATACGCAGTATTTT
- | TRBJ1-2 | TRBV30 | TRBD1 | CAWKGQGAGGYTF | TGTGCCTGGAAGGGTCAGGGGGCAGGAGGCTACACCTTC
few | TRBJ1-3 | TRBV11-3 | TRBD1 | CASSFGTGGNTIYF | TGTGCCAGCAGCTTCGGGACAGGGGGAAACACCATATATTTT
- | TRBJ2-2 | TRBV15 | - | CATSRDQGSTGLFF | TGTGCCACCAGCAGAGATCAAGGGTCCACAGGGTTGTTTTTT
- | TRBJ2-1 | TRBV19 | TRBD2 | CASSPPTSGRPYNEQFF | TGTGCCAGTAGTCCCCCGACTAGCGGGAGGCCCTACAATGAGCAGTTCTTC
- | TRBJ2-7 | TRBV27 | - | CASSLSARGYEQYF | TGTGCCAGCAGTTTATCGGCCCGGGGGTACGAGCAGTACTTC
- | TRBJ2-3 | TRBV9 | - | CASSVAPARDTQYF | TGTGCCAGCAGCGTAGCCCCGGCGAGGGATACGCAGTATTTT
once | TRBJ1-5 | TRBV28 | TRBD1 | CASRRQGAGQPQHF | TGTGCCAGCAGGAGACAGGGAGCGGGTCAGCCCCAGCATTTT
- | TRBJ2-1 | TRBV5-1 | TRBD1 | CASRELDRVYNEQFF | TGCGCCAGCAGGGAACTCGACAGGGTTTACAATGAGCAGTTCTTC
- | TRBJ2-1 | TRBV9 | TRBD1 | CASSTGQGGYNEQFF | TGTGCCAGCAGCACCGGACAGGGGGGTTACAATGAGCAGTTCTTC
- | TRBJ2-3 | TRBV9 | TRBD2 | CASSVATGGSMDTQYF | TGTGCCAGCAGCGTAGCTACGGGCGGGAGTATGGATACGCAGTATTTT
- | TRBJ2-1 | TRBV15 | TRBD2 | CATSRPTSGRTYNEQFF | TGTGCCACCAGCAGGCCTACTAGCGGCCGAACCTACAATGAGCAGTTCTTC
- | TRBJ2-7 | TRBV4-3 | TRBD2 | CASSQDSRASGSYEQYF | TGCGCCAGCAGCCAAGATTCCCGGGCTAGCGGGAGTTACGAGCAGTACTTC
few | TRBJ2-7 | TRBV12-3/TRBV12-4 | - | CASSLVGGFEQYF | TGTGCCAGCAGTTTAGTCGGGGGATTCGAGCAGTACTTC
- | TRBJ2-7 | TRBV5-8 | - | CASLYFGEQYF | TGTGCCAGCCTTTACTTCGGGGAGCAGTACTTC
- | TRBJ2-3 | TRBV7-9 | - | CASSPRTLGAYTQYF | TGTGCCAGCAGCCCAAGAACCCTGGGGGCCTATACGCAGTATTTT
- | TRBJ1-4 | TRBV4-1 | TRBD1 | CASSHEQGAHGNEKLFF | TGCGCCAGCAGCCACGAACAGGGGGCGCACGGTAATGAAAAACTGTTTTTT
- | TRBJ1-5 | TRBV18 | - | CASSADNNQPQHF | TGTGCCAGCTCAGCGGACAATAATCAGCCCCAGCATTTT
- | TRBJ2-1 | TRBV24-1 | TRBD1 | CATSDAPGQGRNEQFF | TGTGCCACCAGTGATGCGCCGGGACAGGGGAGGAATGAGCAGTTCTTC
- | TRBJ2-7 | TRBV29-1 | TRBD1 | CSVAGTGPGGKNEQYF | TGCAGCGTTGCGGGGACAGGGCCTGGAGGGAAAAACGAGCAGTACTTC
- | TRBJ2-2 | TRBV5-1 | TRBD2 | CASSPRGGTGELFF | TGCGCCAGCAGCCCCCGGGGGGGCACCGGGGAGCTGTTTTTT
- | TRBJ2-7 | TRBV18 | - | CASSPSGDEQYF | TGTGCCAGCTCACCGTCAGGGGACGAGCAGTACTTC
- | TRBJ2-3 | TRBV20-1 | TRBD2 | CSASGGLAGMEDTQYF | TGCAGTGCTAGTGGCGGGCTAGCGGGAATGGAAGATACGCAGTATTTT
- | TRBJ2-7 | TRBV2 | TRBD1 | CASSARTGNYEQYF | TGTGCCAGCAGCGCTAGGACAGGGAACTACGAGCAGTACTTC
few | TRBJ1-2 | TRBV24-1 | - | CATSEGSYGYTF | TGTGCCACCAGTGAGGGCAGTTATGGCTACACCTTC
- | TRBJ1-2 | TRBV18 | - | CASSPDGGSYGYTF | TGTGCCAGCTCACCGGACGGGGGTAGCTATGGCTACACCTTC
- | TRBJ2-1 | TRBV5-1 | - | CASSFWGRNNEQFF | TGCGCCAGCAGCTTTTGGGGGCGGAACAATGAGCAGTTCTTC
- | TRBJ2-5 | TRBV5-6 | - | CASSSLQGFQETQYF | TGTGCCAGCAGCTCACTGCAGGGATTCCAAGAGACCCAGTACTTC